The rows below give T cell receptor beta chains drawn from one sample of a study of early T cells in non-severe SARS-CoV-2 infection. TCRdb reprocessed the 5' RACE reads via MiXCR and lists one record per CDR3 protein. The top ten hold roughly 6% of the sample, which has roughly 25,000 distinct CDR3 sequences, 4% to 4.5% seen once. Sequenced sample: whole blood. The receptors here all came from an adult who was a healthcare worker with PCR-confirmed SARS-CoV-2 infection or an uninfected control (not recorded which). Each CDR3 is given with its conserved first and last residue. The D gene is left open where the match is weak. Clone size is not always given. Where it is, it says once, few, many or a class for expanded clones.

j_gene | abundance | v_gene | d_gene | CDR3nt | CDR3aa
TRBJ1-5 | many | TRBV24-1 | . | TGTGCCACCAGTGATTTTGCCCTCAATCAGCCCCAGCATTTT | CATSDFALNQPQHF
TRBJ1-1 | many | TRBV27 | . | TGTGCCAGCAGTGTGACAGGTGCCGTTTCGTACACTGAAGCTTTCTTT | CASSVTGAVSYTEAFF
TRBJ2-1 | many | TRBV5-1 | . | TGCGCCAGCAGCTCCGGACCACTGGGTGAGCAGTTCTTC | CASSSGPLGEQFF
TRBJ2-1 | many | TRBV20-1 | TRBD2 | TGCAGTGCTTATGTAGCGGGAATCGTGCAGTTCTTC | CSAYVAGIVQFF
TRBJ2-1 | many | TRBV12-3/TRBV12-4 | . | TGTGCCAGCAGAATTACCGGGACCAATGAGCAGTTCTTC | CASRITGTNEQFF
TRBJ2-3 | many | TRBV7-9 | TRBD2 | TGTGCCAGCAGCTCCTATCGGGGGGTCGTCTCAGATACGCAGTATTTT | CASSSYRGVVSDTQYF
TRBJ2-1 | . | TRBV20-1 | TRBD2 | TGCAGTGCTAGAGATTCGAGCGGGAGGGTCAATGAGCAGTTCTTC | CSARDSSGRVNEQFF
TRBJ2-7 | many | TRBV14 | TRBD1 | TGTGCCAGCAGCCGGGACAGGGGGCTAAGGCAGTACTTC | CASSRDRGLRQYF
TRBJ2-1 | many | TRBV11-2 | . | TGTGCCAGCACCCCCCAGACGACTACCCATGAGCAGTTCTTC | CASTPQTTTHEQFF
TRBJ2-1 | many | TRBV5-1 | TRBD1 | TGCGCCAGCAGCCCCCGGGACAGGGGGCGGCATGAGCAGTTCTTC | CASSPRDRGRHEQFF
TRBJ2-7 | many | TRBV7-9 | . | TGTGCCAGCAGCTTAGTCCCCTACGAGCAGTACTTC | CASSLVPYEQYF
TRBJ2-5 | . | TRBV4-3 | TRBD1 | TGCGCCAGCAGCCAAGCCCGGACAGGGCAGGGTGAGACCCAGTACTTC | CASSQARTGQGETQYF
TRBJ2-7 | many | TRBV5-4 | . | TGTGCCAGCAGCTTGGTTCCTTGGGAGCAGTACTTC | CASSLVPWEQYF
TRBJ2-5 | . | TRBV18 | . | TGTGCCAGCTCACCGCCGACAGGCCAAGAGACCCAGTACTTC | CASSPPTGQETQYF
TRBJ1-2 | many | TRBV7-3 | TRBD1 | TGTGCCAGCAGCCTCTATGCGGGACAGGTCTATGGCTACACCTTC | CASSLYAGQVYGYTF
TRBJ2-1 | . | TRBV18 | . | TGTGCCAGCTCACCACCGGACTATTCCAATGAGCAGTTCTTC | CASSPPDYSNEQFF
TRBJ2-7 | few | TRBV28 | TRBD1 | TGTGCCAGCAGTTTGTGGGCAGGGGGAGCTTACGAGCAGTACTTC | CASSLWAGGAYEQYF
TRBJ1-6 | . | TRBV10-3 | TRBD1 | TGTGCCATCAATAAGGACAGGGAATCACCCCTCCACTTT | CAINKDRESPLHF